The T cell receptor (beta chain) described here comes from a study of neurological immune-mediated disorders. Study outcomes and limitations: The study phylogenetically grouped the repertoires of 18 of 34 multiple sclerosis patients into one related-CDR3 cluster, a possible signature.

Many counts were recorded for this clonotype. Its target is not known. 5'RACE with 10-nucleotide random UMIs generated the cDNA. Each CDR3 protein is one row after TCRdb ran MiXCR on the 5' RACE reads. This repertoire shows about 74,000 distinct CDR3 sequences, around 5.2% found once; its top ten account for 6% to 9.5%. CDR3 size: 17 residues. Germline trimming cut 6 bases from V and 4 bases from J; bases unmatched to any gene: 10. The chain links TRBV12-3 or TRBV12-4 to TRBJ2-2; 11 bases are a match to TRBD2. The sequence derives from a young man with multiple sclerosis. The sample comprised PBMCs. Here the CDR3 DNA reads TGTGCCAGCAGAGGTACTAGCGGGAGAGCGGGCACCGGGGAGCTGTTTTTT. Its translation: CASRGTSGRAGTGELFF.